The clone carrying this T cell receptor beta chain came up a few times. Using RNA transcripts as the source, TCR beta CDR3 regions were amplified. The TCR CDR3 was amplified in a first-round RT-PCR using the HTBI primer set. TCRdb reanalysed the multiplex PCR reads using MiXCR and keeps one entry per CDR3 protein. The sample contains under 600,000 distinct CDR3 sequences, more than 15% of which appear only once. The sample belongs to a study of T cells in Graves' hyperthyroidism and ophthalmopathy. The CDR3 runs 13 residues. Germline V gives CDR1 DFQATT, CDR2 SNEGSKA (reference sequence). Trimming left V 1 base short and J 3 bases short, with 9 bases between. Subjects with ophthalmopathy showed a Clinical Activity Score no lower than 3, a NOSPECS grade no lower than 4, and a duration shorter than 3 months.

The specimen sequenced was blood. This sequence joins TRBV20-1 and TRBJ1-1, with D possibly TRBD1 on 6 matching bases. The sequence derives from a middle-aged woman with Graves' ophthalmopathy. CDR3 sequence reads: CSARVGADTEAFF. As DNA, the CDR3 is TGCAGTGCTAGAGTGGGGGCGGACACTGAAGCTTTCTTT.